The clone carrying this T cell receptor (beta chain) was counted ten times or more. The data originate from a study of T cell repertoires in cytomegalovirus infection. MiXCR, applied by TCRdb to the reads, yields one record per CDR3 protein. The profile covers about 250,000 distinct CDR3 sequences, with approximately 15% appearing a single time and about 45% taken by the ten largest. V lost 7 bases and J 0 bases, leaving 10 bases between the germline ends. The germline V gene encodes CDR1 SGHTA and CDR2 FQGNSA. The CDR3 consists of 14 residues. The clonotype was recovered from a human donor in good health (CMV status not recorded). Some clones in this sample may be carry-over from other donors' samples. The V and J genes are TRBV7-2 and TRBJ2-1; perhaps TRBD2 as D (6 bases). Sequenced sample: CD8+ T cells from PBMCs. This CDR3 is CASNSGGSYNEQFF. The CDR3 region has the DNA TGTGCCAGCAATTCCGGGGGCTCCTACAATGAGCAGTTCTTC. Filled out from reference TRBV7-2 and TRBJ2-1, the complete variable domain reads GAGVSQSPSNKVTEKGKDVELRCDPISGHTALYWYRQSLGQGLEFLIYFQGNSAPDKSGLPSDRFSAERTGGSVSTLTIQRTQQEDSAVYLCASNSGGSYNEQFFGPGTRLTVL.